One T cell receptor beta chain is described in this entry. No antigen is known for it. RNA was isolated and reverse transcribed to cDNA, the sequencing template. Only in-frame clones appear in the TCRdb table, and some are missing; sequencing was by immunoSEQ multiplex PCR. The sample lists about 210,000 clones, about 64% occurring once. Between the trimmed V and J ends, which lost 7 bases and 4 bases, there was a span of 10 bases. CDR1 and CDR2 from the germline V gene are SNHLY and FYNNEI. The CDR3 runs to 12 residues. These data originate in a study of CD8+ T cells in alopecia areata. For the study at large: Tofacitinib therapy lasting 6 to 18 months was followed by 6 months off drug. Study-wide findings and caveats: Only one nonresponder was present, which leaves the link between baseline CD8+ expansion and response uncertain. Normal scalp showed lower clonality than lesional scalp, especially alopecia totalis/universalis.

The treatment is: oral pan-JAK inhibitor, 5-10 mg twice daily. The chain carries TRBV2 and TRBJ1-1; D gene ambiguous. The TCR originated in a human donor with alopecia areata. Specimen: CD4+ T cells sorted from blood, collected at week 4, from a patient treated with tofacitinib. This chain's CDR3 is CASNTHVTEAFF. CDR3 nucleotides: TGTGCCAGCAATACGCATGTCACTGAAGCTTTCTTT.